What follows is one T cell receptor beta chain and its context. Its cognate antigen is unknown. Between the trimmed V and J ends, which lost 1 base and 4 bases, there was a span of 13 bases. CDR3 length: 15 amino acids. Germline-derived CDR1 and CDR2 are MGHDK and SYGVNS. One entry per CDR3 protein, called by TCRdb with MiXCR from the 5' RACE reads. The table includes 1.5 million or so distinct CDR3 sequences, around 33% detected once. This record belongs to a study of identical twins. Overall study results and limits: Out-of-frame alpha sequences shared between twins exhibited an excess of low generation probability.

This clonotype was sampled from a newborn girl in good health. Source material: cord blood. The rearrangement uses TRBV25-1 and TRBJ1-2; unclear D gene. CDR3 in DNA: TGTGCCAGCAGTGAATGGGGAGGGTCGGGCTATGGCTACACCTTC. Amino acid sequence: CASSEWGGSGYGYTF.